These 26 T cell receptor beta chains were all obtained from the same sample, sequenced in a study of follicular helper T cells after annual influenza vaccination. Sequenced by immunoSEQ multiplex PCR; TCRdb stores in-frame clones only, minus some. The table lists fewer than 9,000 clones, approximately 80% of them singletons. Time point denoted: 2014-2015 season, pre-vaccination. The sequences come from CXCR5+ CD38- circulating T follicular helper cells from blood, collected on the day of influenza vaccination. The subset here: circulating Tfh, non-naive CD4+CXCR5+PD-1+ (ICOS+CD38+ or ICOS-CD38-). These receptors originate from an adult who received the influenza vaccine.

This clone turned up a few times. The rearrangement joins TRBV7-2 to TRBJ2-3, with D hard to call. Germline V gene sequence: CDR1 SGHTA, CDR2 FQGNSA. The CDR3 sequence is 12 residues long. Between the trimmed V and J ends, which lost 2 bases and 5 bases, there was a span of 5 bases. The CDR3 region is CASSLSGDTQYF. The DNA for the CDR3 is TGTGCCAGCAGCTTATCGGGAGATACGCAGTATTTT.

The chain carries TRBV9 and TRBJ2-5; D gene ambiguous. The V gene's germline CDR1 is SGDLS and CDR2 YYNGEE. The CDR3 runs 14 residues. Deletions cut 0 bases from V and 3 bases from J, with 9 bases between. CDR3 in amino acids: CASSVGNLEETQYF. The CDR3 DNA reads as TGTGCCAGCAGCGTAGGAAACCTCGAAGAGACCCAGTACTTC.

The J gene is TRBJ1-5, the V gene TRBV30, with D uncertain. The CDR3 runs to 14 residues. Germline V lookup: CDR1 GTSNPN, CDR2 SVGIG (reference sequence). The V and J ends lost 0 bases and 7 bases respectively, with 13 bases between them. The CDR3 spells CAWSVGQISQPQHF. The CDR3 nucleotides are TGTGCCTGGAGTGTAGGTCAGATCTCCCAGCCCCAGCATTTT.

This chain links TRBV15 with TRBJ2-7; 8 positions match TRBD2. Germline lookup yields CDR1 LNHNV and CDR2 YYDKDF (reference sequence). The V and J ends lost 1 base and 2 bases, in that order; junction bases with no gene match: 7. This CDR3 is built from 16 residues. CDR3 sequence: CATSRVAAGDPYEQYF. CDR3 DNA sequence: TGTGCCACCAGCAGAGTCGCAGCGGGGGACCCCTACGAGCAGTACTTC.

J is TRBJ1-4 and V is TRBV4-2, with D possibly matching TRBD1 (6 bases). This CDR3 spans 16 amino acids. Germline V gene data show CDR1 as LGHNA and CDR2 as YNFKEQ. V was pared by 3 bases and J by 2 bases, with 13 bases between. CDR3 nucleotide sequence: TGTGCCAGCAGCCAGTCGGCAGGGGCTACTAATGAAAAACTGTTTTTT. Protein: CASSQSAGATNEKLFF.

This sequence joins TRBV5-6 and TRBJ1-6; a weak D match, TRBD1 (6 bases). The CDR3 runs 15 residues. V lost 4 bases and J lost 5, with 13 bases in between. Germline CDR1 and CDR2: SGHDT and YYEEEE. CDR3 sequence: CASSKTGSDNSPLHF. In DNA form, the CDR3 reads TGTGCCAGCAGCAAAACAGGGTCGGATAATTCACCCCTCCACTTT.

V usage is TRBV7-3 and J usage is TRBJ2-6; no firm D call. V gave up 5 bases and J gave up 5 bases, with 16 bases separating them. Per the germline V gene, CDR1 is SGHTA and CDR2 is FQGTGA. The CDR3 is 16 residues long. The CDR3 loop reads CASSIRLQSRANVLTF. The DNA of the CDR3 is TGTGCCAGCAGCATTCGCTTACAAAGTCGGGCCAACGTCCTGACTTTC.

The chain has TRBV7-2 and TRBJ2-5; D call uncertain. CDR3 length: 14 amino acids. The V end was cut by 5 bases, the J end by 1 base, with 11 bases between. Germline CDR1 and CDR2: SGHTA and FQGNSA. This CDR3 reads CASSNHGPQETQYF. CDR3 in DNA: TGTGCCAGCAGCAACCACGGCCCCCAAGAGACCCAGTACTTC.

J is TRBJ2-7 and V is TRBV7-2, with D perhaps TRBD2 (6 bases). CDR3 length: 16 amino acids. The germline CDR1 and CDR2 sequences are SGHTA and FQGNSA. Trimming stripped 1 base from V and 6 bases from J, with 19 bases between. In DNA, the CDR3 is TGTGCCAGCAGCTTAGTTTTCGGGACTGGAGGGAGCGAGCAGTACTTC. It codes for CASSLVFGTGGSEQYF.

The J gene is TRBJ1-1, the V gene TRBV18; D ambiguous. CDR1 and CDR2 from the germline V gene are KGHSH and LQKENI. V was pared by 3 bases and J by 1 base, with 9 bases between. The CDR3 contains 14 residues. CDR3 nucleotides: TGTGCCAGCTCACCGGGAAGGGAGAACACTGAAGCTTTCTTT. Translated, it gives CASSPGRENTEAFF. Using reference TRBV18 and TRBJ1-1 for the parts outside the CDR3, the full variable domain is NAGVMQNPRHLVRRRGQEARLRCSPMKGHSHVYWYRQLPEEGLKFMVYLQKENIIDESGMPKERFSAEFPKEGPSILRIQQVVRGDSAAYFCASSPGRENTEAFFGQGTRLTVV.

This chain uses TRBV9 with TRBJ2-3; 7 positions match TRBD2. The trim removed 6 bases at V and 2 bases at J, leaving 9 bases unmatched. Germline-derived CDR1 and CDR2 are SGDLS and YYNGEE. The CDR3 has 15 amino acids. The CDR3 loop is CASNKGLGPTDTQYF. As DNA, the CDR3 is TGTGCCAGCAACAAAGGACTAGGGCCCACAGATACGCAGTATTTT.

The V and J genes are TRBV5-4 and TRBJ2-3, with 7 bases lining up with TRBD2. Germline loops: CDR1 SGHNT, CDR2 YYREEE (reference sequence). V dropped 3 bases and J dropped 2; count of bases not matched to a gene: 9. The CDR3 loop spans 16 amino acids. CDR3 residues: CASSSVWRGNTDTQYF. CDR3 nucleotides: TGTGCCAGCAGCTCCGTATGGCGGGGGAACACAGATACGCAGTATTTT.

This clone has just one count. This rearrangement joins TRBV6-9 to TRBJ2-7; possible D gene TRBD1, 6 bases. The CDR3 contains 15 residues. Germline assignment: CDR1 MNHGY and CDR2 SVAAGI. V dropped 6 bases and J dropped 2 bases, with 17 bases sitting between them. The CDR3 bases are TGTGCCAGCAGCACTAACCTCAGGGGCGCCTACGAGCAGTACTTC. It specifies CASSTNLRGAYEQYF.

The chain has TRBV7-2 and TRBJ1-3, with TRBD1 matching 7 bases. The CDR3 spans 14 residues. Per germline, CDR1 SGHTA and CDR2 FQGNSA. J was trimmed by 2 bases and V by 5 bases; bases with no gene match: 3. The CDR3 sequence: CASSPQGAGNTIYF. The DNA for the CDR3 is TGTGCCAGCAGCCCCCAGGGGGCTGGAAACACCATATATTTT.

This clone was picked up a small number of times. V and J are TRBV27 and TRBJ1-6; D remains ambiguous. The V gene's germline CDR1 is MNHEY and CDR2 SMNVEV (reference sequence). The ends were cut back, 6 bases at V and 12 bases at J, with 9 bases in the middle. The CDR3 has 11 amino acids. CDR3 in amino acids: CASSPGVPLHF. CDR3 nucleotides: TGTGCCAGCAGCCCAGGCGTACCCCTCCACTTT.

The V and J genes are TRBV28 and TRBJ1-3; D may be TRBD1 (5 bases). Germline CDR1 and CDR2: MDHEN and SYDVKM. V dropped 2 bases and J dropped 0 bases, with 8 bases sitting between them. The CDR3 has 15 amino acids. The CDR3 spells CASSLDSTSGNTIYF. The CDR3 nucleotides read TGTGCCAGCAGTTTAGACAGTACCTCTGGAAACACCATATATTTT.

The gene calls are TRBV6-6 and TRBJ1-4; 8 nucleotides match TRBD1. CDR3 size: 15 residues. V shed 2 bases and J 4 bases; nucleotides not matched to a gene: 3. The germline gives CDR1 MNHNY, CDR2 SVGAGI (reference sequence). The CDR3 coding sequence is TGTGCCAGCAGTTACCTGACAGGGGTTAATGAAAAACTGTTTTTT. As protein: CASSYLTGVNEKLFF.

This clone has only one observation. The J gene is TRBJ2-3, the V gene TRBV5-1; D is unclear. Between the trimmed V and J ends, which lost 0 bases and 0 bases, there was a span of 2 bases. The CDR3 totals 13 residues. Germline values: CDR1 SGHRS, CDR2 YFSETQ. CDR3 protein: CASSLESTDTQYF. In nucleotides, the CDR3 is TGCGCCAGCAGCTTGGAGAGCACAGATACGCAGTATTTT.

The chain carries TRBV2 and TRBJ2-5; possible D gene TRBD1, 5 bases. The CDR3 totals 16 residues. Germline values: CDR1 SNHLY, CDR2 FYNNEI. The ends were cut back, 1 base at V and 1 base at J, with 13 bases in the middle. The CDR3 DNA is TGTGCCAGCAGTGAAGAAGTAGGCAGGGCCCAAGAGACCCAGTACTTC. It specifies CASSEEVGRAQETQYF. Complete variable domain (other parts from reference TRBV2 and TRBJ2-5): EPEVTQTPSHQVTQMGQEVILRCVPISNHLYFYWYRQILGQKVEFLVSFYNNEISEKSEIFDDQFSVERPDGSNFTLKIRSTKLEDSAMYFCASSEEVGRAQETQYFGPGTRLLVL.

The chain has TRBV2 and TRBJ2-3; D gene ambiguous. From germline, CDR1 is SNHLY and CDR2 FYNNEI. V was shortened by 7 bases and J by 5 bases, with 16 bases between the two germline ends. CDR3 size: 14 residues. CDR3 DNA: TGTGCCAGCAATGGCGGCTTGCTCGGAGATACGCAGTATTTT. The encoded protein is CASNGGLLGDTQYF.

The V call is TRBV6-1, the J call TRBJ2-2; D may be TRBD1 (5 bases). The CDR3 runs to 15 residues. Trimming removed 7 bases at V and 4 bases at J, with 16 bases between. CDR1 is MNHNS, CDR2 SASEGT, per germline. The CDR3, as DNA: TGTGCCAGCACTGATGACAGTAGCCTCACCGGGGAGCTGTTTTTT. It yields the protein CASTDDSSLTGELFF.

The chain employs TRBV7-6 and TRBJ2-7; 7 bases match TRBD2. The CDR3 extends over 14 amino acids. With 5 bases clipped from V and 5 bases from J, the junction kept 9 bases outside the gene matches. From germline, CDR1 is SGHVS and CDR2 FNYEAQ. The CDR3 here is CASSDLLAVNEQYF. CDR3 nucleotide sequence: TGTGCCAGCAGCGATCTCCTAGCGGTGAACGAGCAGTACTTC.

This chain connects TRBV9 to TRBJ2-1, with D hard to call. CDR3 length equals 14 residues. The germline V gene encodes CDR1 SGDLS and CDR2 YYNGEE. The germline V and J ends were trimmed by 4 bases and 9 bases, with 17 bases remaining between them. As DNA, the CDR3 is TGTGCCAGCAGCCCCCGAGTGGGCCCCCCTGAGCAGTTCTTC. Translation gives CASSPRVGPPEQFF.

The genes are TRBV6-5 and TRBJ1-4; no clear D. Trimming left V 8 bases short and J 3 bases short, with 10 bases between. Germline V lookup: CDR1 MNHEY, CDR2 SVGAGI. The CDR3 has 13 residues. The CDR3 sequence is CASLSPSNEKLFF. CDR3 sequence (DNA): TGTGCCAGCCTCAGTCCATCTAATGAAAAACTGTTTTTT.

The chain uses TRBV15 and TRBJ2-7; D tentatively fits TRBD1 or TRBD2 (5 bases each). Trimming took 2 bases from V and 2 from J, leaving 13 bases between them. Germline CDR1 is LNHNV and CDR2 is YYDKDF (reference sequence). This CDR3 contains 15 residues. The CDR3 DNA reads as TGTGCCACCAGCAGATTCGGGACGGTCACCTACGAGCAGTACTTC. Translated: CATSRFGTVTYEQYF.

The chain recombines TRBV23-1 with TRBJ1-1; 9 bases are a match to TRBD1. TRBV23-1 is classed as an ORF, of uncertain function. V gave up 3 bases and J gave up 2 bases; unmatched junction bases: 19. The CDR3 extends over 20 amino acids. The CDR3 nucleotides are TGCGCCAGCAGTCAGAACCTGGAGAGGGAGGACAGGGGAGATAACACTGAAGCTTTCTTT. Its translation is CASSQNLEREDRGDNTEAFF.